A single sample gave rise to the 22 T cell receptor beta chains below, sequenced in a study of graft-versus-host responses after intestinal transplantation. No cognate antigen is known for these TCRs. Data came from immunoSEQ multiplex PCR; TCRdb stores just in-frame clones and leaves some out. The sample holds roughly 90,000 clones, about 88% seen once. This specimen was unstimulated CD4+ T cells sorted from spleen or lymph node cells, taken before transplant. All receptors come from a human donor who was the organ donor for an intestinal transplant.

The J gene is TRBJ2-3, the V gene TRBV6-4, with a weak D call TRBD2 (6 bases). Germline loops: CDR1 MRHNA, CDR2 SNTAGT. V lost 8 bases, J lost 2 bases, and 20 bases lay in between. The CDR3 loop spans 16 amino acids. The CDR3 DNA sequence: TGTGCCAGCTCGTTGACCGGGACTGGATACACAGATACGCAGTATTTT. It is translated as CASSLTGTGYTDTQYF.

J is TRBJ1-1 and V is TRBV5-8; 9 bases are shared with TRBD1. Looked up from germline, CDR1 is SGHTS and CDR2 is YDEGEE. Losses at the gene ends were 5 bases for V and 5 bases for J; bases not matched to a gene: 7. The CDR3 is 14 amino acids. DNA for the CDR3: TGTGCCAGCAGGTCCCCGGGACAGGGAACTGAAGCTTTCTTT. It specifies CASRSPGQGTEAFF.

The V and J genes are TRBV25-1 and TRBJ2-3, with D possibly being TRBD2 (7 bases). Germline lookup yields CDR1 MGHDK and CDR2 SYGVNS. The CDR3 runs 17 residues. The ends were cut back, 1 base at V and 2 bases at J, with 16 bases in the middle. DNA of the CDR3: TGTGCCAGCAGTGAATTAGGTCGGGGGGCTTTCACAGATACGCAGTATTTT. Protein product: CASSELGRGAFTDTQYF.

This clone was found once. The rearrangement links TRBV5-6 to TRBJ1-1; unclear D gene. Trimming cost V 3 bases and J 3 bases, with 12 bases left between them. CDR1 SGHDT and CDR2 YYEEEE come from the germline V gene. CDR3 length: 14 amino acids. Here the CDR3 DNA reads TGTGCCAGCAGCTATTCTTTCCGGGACACTGAAGCTTTCTTT. It yields the protein CASSYSFRDTEAFF.

V gene TRBV5-1 combines with J gene TRBJ2-3; D remains ambiguous. Germline assignment: CDR1 SGHRS and CDR2 YFSETQ. The CDR3 loop spans 13 amino acids. V was shortened by 8 bases and J by 0 bases, with 10 bases between the two germline ends. The DNA for the CDR3 is TGCGCCAGTCGCCGGTCTAGCACAGATACGCAGTATTTT. Protein product: CASRRSSTDTQYF.

The V call is TRBV6-5, the J call TRBJ1-1; D remains unclear. Trimming removed 2 bases at V and 0 bases at J, with 10 bases between. CDR3 length: 15 amino acids. Germline CDR1 is MNHEY and CDR2 is SVGAGI. The CDR3 DNA reads TGTGCCAGCAGTTACGCGGCGGGGTTGAACACTGAAGCTTTCTTT. Encoded protein: CASSYAAGLNTEAFF.

J is TRBJ2-7 and V is TRBV12-5; D may be TRBD2 (5 bases). The V and J ends lost 0 bases and 2 bases respectively, with 11 bases between them. CDR1 and CDR2 from the germline V gene are LGHNT and FRNRAP. This CDR3 has 15 amino acids. For the CDR3, the DNA is TGTGCTAGTGGTTTGGTACTAGGACTTACCTACGAGCAGTACTTC. It yields the protein CASGLVLGLTYEQYF.

This clone was detected once. The chain combines TRBV7-2 with TRBJ2-5; D is undetermined. This CDR3 is built from 12 residues. V was shortened by 4 bases and J by 4 bases, with 7 bases between the two germline ends. Germline V gene sequence: CDR1 SGHTA, CDR2 FQGNSA. This CDR3 reads CASSYSGETQYF. For the CDR3, the DNA is TGTGCCAGCAGCTATTCCGGAGAGACCCAGTACTTC.

The gene calls are TRBV20-1 and TRBJ1-1; D call uncertain. The CDR3 extends over 11 amino acids. From germline, CDR1 is DFQATT and CDR2 SNEGSKA (reference sequence). Deletions cut 3 bases from V and 6 bases from J, with 8 bases between. The CDR3 is CSASLSAEAFF. DNA for the CDR3: TGCAGTGCTAGTTTGAGCGCTGAAGCTTTCTTT.

This chain joins TRBV2 and TRBJ2-5; D not resolved. This CDR3 spans 14 amino acids. V gave up 4 bases and J gave up 3 bases, with 12 bases separating them. Germline V gene data show CDR1 as SNHLY and CDR2 as FYNNEI. CDR3 amino acids: CASSGKSLEETQYF. For the CDR3, the DNA is TGTGCCAGCAGTGGGAAAAGCCTAGAAGAGACCCAGTACTTC.

The J gene is TRBJ2-5, the V gene TRBV18; the match to TRBD2 covers 12 bases. Germline lookup yields CDR1 KGHSH and CDR2 LQKENI. The CDR3 spans 17 residues. V gave up 4 bases and J gave up 2 bases; unmatched junction bases: 8. CDR3 region: CASSLIASGRVQETQYF. For the CDR3, the DNA is TGTGCCAGCTCACTAATCGCTAGCGGGAGGGTGCAAGAGACCCAGTACTTC.

The chain employs TRBV2 and TRBJ2-5; the match to TRBD1 covers 7 bases. Trimming removed 8 bases from V and 2 bases from J; junction bases left unmatched: 2. The CDR3 is 12 residues long. Germline CDR1 is SNHLY and CDR2 is FYNNEI. The CDR3: CASDREQETQYF. The CDR3 nucleotides read TGTGCCAGCGACAGGGAACAAGAGACCCAGTACTTC.

The chain uses TRBV9 and TRBJ2-7; no clear D gene. This CDR3 contains 14 residues. The V end was cut by 3 bases, the J end by 0 bases, with 10 bases between. Germline V gene data show CDR1 as SGDLS and CDR2 as YYNGEE. The CDR3 spells CASSADPSSYEQYF. As DNA, the CDR3 is TGTGCCAGCAGCGCCGATCCGAGCTCCTACGAGCAGTACTTC. The whole variable domain, filled in from reference TRBV9 and TRBJ2-7, reads DSGVTQTPKHLITATGQRVTLRCSPRSGDLSVYWYQQSLDQGLQFLIQYYNGEERAKGNILERFSAQQFPDLHSELNLSSLELGDSALYFCASSADPSSYEQYFGPGTRLTVT.

The rearrangement uses TRBV28 and TRBJ2-5; possibly TRBD2 for D (6 bases). The CDR3 is made up of 13 amino acids. Trimming removed 5 bases at V and 4 bases at J, with 11 bases between. CDR1 and CDR2 from the germline V gene are MDHEN and SYDVKM. The CDR3 reads CASSPGGGETQYF. CDR3 nucleotide sequence: TGTGCCAGCAGTCCCGGGGGAGGAGAGACCCAGTACTTC.

The chain carries TRBV5-6 and TRBJ2-5, with D maybe TRBD2 (5 bases). The germline gives CDR1 SGHDT, CDR2 YYEEEE. V was clipped by 4 bases and J by 6 bases, with 16 bases between them. The CDR3 has 14 amino acids. Written as DNA, the CDR3 is TGTGCCAGCAGCCCGGGCCCCGGGAAAAAGACCCAGTACTTC. It is translated as CASSPGPGKKTQYF. Complete variable domain (other parts from reference TRBV5-6 and TRBJ2-5): DAGVTQSPTHLIKTRGQQVTLRCSPKSGHDTVSWYQQALGQGPQFIFQYYEEEERQRGNFPDRFSGHQFPNYSSELNVNALLLGDSALYLCASSPGPGKKTQYFGPGTRLLVL.

V gene TRBV5-1 combines with J gene TRBJ2-1; 14 bases align to TRBD2. V gave up 3 bases and J gave up 1 base; unmatched junction bases: 9. The CDR3 is 19 amino acids. Germline loops: CDR1 SGHRS, CDR2 YFSETQ. CDR3: CASSSPGTSGGRSYNEQFF. The CDR3, as DNA: TGCGCCAGCAGCTCCCCCGGGACTAGCGGGGGTCGGTCCTACAATGAGCAGTTCTTC.

The rearrangement joins TRBV4-3 to TRBJ2-3; 11 bases agree with TRBD2. Trimming cost V 0 bases and J 7 bases; bases outside gene matches: 6. This CDR3 has 16 amino acids. Germline V gene data show CDR1 as LGHNA and CDR2 as YSLEER. The CDR3 spells CASSQELGLAVNTQYF. CDR3 nucleotide sequence: TGCGCCAGCAGCCAAGAGTTGGGACTAGCGGTGAATACGCAGTATTTT.

The chain is built from TRBV5-1 and TRBJ1-4, with TRBD1 matching 10 bases. Germline V lookup: CDR1 SGHRS, CDR2 YFSETQ. V shed 3 bases and J 4 bases; nucleotides not matched to a gene: 6. The CDR3 is 16 amino acids. DNA of the CDR3: TGCGCCAGCAGCTCCTTAGGACAGGGGGATAATGAAAAACTGTTTTTT. This encodes CASSSLGQGDNEKLFF.

This rearrangement joins TRBV19 to TRBJ1-5, with 10 positions matching TRBD1. The germline V gene has CDR1 LNHDA and CDR2 SQIVND (reference sequence). The CDR3 is 17 amino acids. V dropped 3 bases and J dropped 0; count of bases not matched to a gene: 5. CDR3 sequence (DNA): TGTGCCAGTAGTATCCGACAGGGGGCGGATAGCAATCAGCCCCAGCATTTT. Protein: CASSIRQGADSNQPQHF.

Turning to this clone: One end of the junction varies from germline; a read error may be responsible. J is TRBJ2-5 and V is TRBV7-7, with 7 bases fitting TRBD1. CDR1 SSHAT and CDR2 FNYEAQ come from the germline V gene (reference sequence). The CDR3 consists of 13 residues. In DNA form, the CDR3 reads TGTGCTAGCAGGGACGACAGGGAAGAGACCCAGTACTTC. Translation: CASRDDREETQYF. The whole variable domain, remainder taken from reference TRBV7-7 and TRBJ2-5, is GAGVSQSPRYKVTKRGQDVTLRCDPISSHATLYWYQQALGQGPEFLTYFNYEAQPDKSGLPSDRFSAERPEGSISTLTIQRTEQRDSAMYRCASRDDREETQYFGPGTRLLVL.

In its sample, this clone was seen once. This sample also contains other DNA sequences that code for the same CDR3. This chain joins TRBV9 and TRBJ2-6, with a possible D match to TRBD1 (8 bases). The CDR3 sequence is 18 residues long. The germline V gene encodes CDR1 SGDLS and CDR2 YYNGEE. Trimming removed 3 bases at V and 0 bases at J, with 16 bases between. CDR3: CASSGHRGGPSGANVLTF. CDR3 coding DNA: TGTGCCAGCAGCGGGCACAGGGGGGGACCCTCTGGGGCCAACGTCCTGACTTTC.

V is TRBV6-5 and J is TRBJ1-1, with D possibly TRBD1 on 6 matching bases. Per the germline V gene, CDR1 is MNHEY and CDR2 is SVGAGI. This CDR3 comprises 15 residues. The V end was cut by 6 bases, the J end by 1 base, with 15 bases between. The CDR3 region has the DNA TGTGCCAGCAGGAACTCGGGGGGGCAGAACACTGAAGCTTTCTTT. This translates into CASRNSGGQNTEAFF.